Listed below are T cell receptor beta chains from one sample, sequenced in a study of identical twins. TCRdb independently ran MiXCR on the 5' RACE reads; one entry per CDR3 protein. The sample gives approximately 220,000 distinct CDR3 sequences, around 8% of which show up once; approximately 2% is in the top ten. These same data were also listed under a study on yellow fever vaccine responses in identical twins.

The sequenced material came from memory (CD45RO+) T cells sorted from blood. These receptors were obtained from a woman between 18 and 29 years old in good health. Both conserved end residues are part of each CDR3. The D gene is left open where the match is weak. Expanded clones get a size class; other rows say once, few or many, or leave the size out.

CDR3nt: TGTGCCAGCTCACCAAGGGCAGTGGAAGAGACCCAGTACTTC; CDR3aa: CASSPRAVEETQYF; j_gene: TRBJ2-5; d_gene: .; v_gene: TRBV18; abundance: few
CDR3nt: TGCGCCAGCAGCCAAAGTTTAATCATCCAATCACCCCTCCACTTT; CDR3aa: CASSQSLIIQSPLHF; j_gene: TRBJ1-6; d_gene: .; v_gene: TRBV4-1; abundance: few
CDR3nt: TGCGCCAGCAGCTTGGTCGCTAGCGGGAGTCCGAATGAGCAGTTCTTC; CDR3aa: CASSLVASGSPNEQFF; j_gene: TRBJ2-1; d_gene: TRBD2; v_gene: TRBV5-1; abundance: few
CDR3nt: TGCGCCAGCAGCTTGAATTTTCAGGGGGACCCCGGGGAGCTGTTTTTT; CDR3aa: CASSLNFQGDPGELFF; j_gene: TRBJ2-2; d_gene: TRBD1; v_gene: TRBV5-1; abundance: many
CDR3nt: TGCAGTGCTAGTGCGGGTTTGAACACTGAAGCTTTCTTT; CDR3aa: CSASAGLNTEAFF; j_gene: TRBJ1-1; d_gene: .; v_gene: TRBV20-1; abundance: few
CDR3nt: TGTGCCAGCAGCGCGTGGGACAGTCTAAGGGAGACCCAGTACTTC; CDR3aa: CASSAWDSLRETQYF; j_gene: TRBJ2-5; d_gene: TRBD1; v_gene: TRBV9; abundance: many
CDR3nt: TGTGCCAGTCGAAGACAGGGAATCACTGAAGCTTTCTTT; CDR3aa: CASRRQGITEAFF; j_gene: TRBJ1-1; d_gene: TRBD1; v_gene: TRBV6-6; abundance: .
CDR3nt: TGTGCCAGCAGTTCGGACACACAAGAGACCCAGTACTTC; CDR3aa: CASSSDTQETQYF; j_gene: TRBJ2-5; d_gene: .; v_gene: TRBV6-2/TRBV6-3; abundance: .
CDR3nt: TGTGCCAGCAGTTACTCTGGGACAGGCGTTGTTGGCTACACCTTC; CDR3aa: CASSYSGTGVVGYTF; j_gene: TRBJ1-2; d_gene: TRBD1; v_gene: TRBV6-5; abundance: .
CDR3nt: TGTGCCAGCAAGAAAACTCTAGGAAGGCTCTACGAGCAGTACTTC; CDR3aa: CASKKTLGRLYEQYF; j_gene: TRBJ2-7; d_gene: .; v_gene: TRBV6-2/TRBV6-3; abundance: few
CDR3nt: TGTGCCAGCAGCTCGGATCCCAGGGAATCTACTGAAGCTTTCTTT; CDR3aa: CASSSDPRESTEAFF; j_gene: TRBJ1-1; d_gene: .; v_gene: TRBV5-6; abundance: .
CDR3nt: TGCGCCAGCAGCTTGGACAGGGGGCGCGGCGAGCAGTACTTC; CDR3aa: CASSLDRGRGEQYF; j_gene: TRBJ2-7; d_gene: TRBD1; v_gene: TRBV5-1; abundance: many
CDR3nt: TGTGCCACCAGTGATCTCCGGGCCGGGGACACAGATACGCAGTATTTT; CDR3aa: CATSDLRAGDTDTQYF; j_gene: TRBJ2-3; d_gene: .; v_gene: TRBV24-1; abundance: many
CDR3nt: TGTGCCACTGGCAACTCCTACGAGCAGTACTTC; CDR3aa: CATGNSYEQYF; j_gene: TRBJ2-7; d_gene: .; v_gene: TRBV7-2; abundance: few
CDR3nt: TGTGCCAGCAGTCCGGAGGGACGCCTGAACACTGAAGCTTTCTTT; CDR3aa: CASSPEGRLNTEAFF; j_gene: TRBJ1-1; d_gene: .; v_gene: TRBV6-2/TRBV6-3; abundance: many
CDR3nt: TGCAGCGTTGAAGTCGGTTATGGCTACACCTTC; CDR3aa: CSVEVGYGYTF; j_gene: TRBJ1-2; d_gene: .; v_gene: TRBV29-1; abundance: .
CDR3nt: TGTGCCAGCAGCCCTTACCGGACAGCGAACACCGGGGAGCTGTTTTTT; CDR3aa: CASSPYRTANTGELFF; j_gene: TRBJ2-2; d_gene: .; v_gene: TRBV11-1; abundance: .
CDR3nt: TGTGCCAGCAGTGATGGGGGGAGCTCCTACAATGAGCAGTTCTTC; CDR3aa: CASSDGGSSYNEQFF; j_gene: TRBJ2-1; d_gene: .; v_gene: TRBV6-1; abundance: .
CDR3nt: TGTGCCTGGAGGACCCAGGGGGTGGAGACCCAGTACTTC; CDR3aa: CAWRTQGVETQYF; j_gene: TRBJ2-5; d_gene: TRBD1; v_gene: TRBV30; abundance: .
CDR3nt: TGCGCCAGCAGCTTGGTCACAACCTACGAGCAGTACTTC; CDR3aa: CASSLVTTYEQYF; j_gene: TRBJ2-7; d_gene: .; v_gene: TRBV5-1; abundance: many
CDR3nt: TGTGCCAGCAGCGTAGCCGGGACAGGGGCGGTTTCACCCCTCCACTTT; CDR3aa: CASSVAGTGAVSPLHF; j_gene: TRBJ1-6; d_gene: TRBD1; v_gene: TRBV9; abundance: .
CDR3nt: TGCGCCAGCAGCTTGGGGGGGATTGCGAGCCTCCAAGAGACCCAGTACTTC; CDR3aa: CASSLGGIASLQETQYF; j_gene: TRBJ2-5; d_gene: .; v_gene: TRBV5-1; abundance: few
CDR3nt: TGCAGTGCTAGACGATCCCGGACAGGGCCCGGGGAGCTGTTTTTT; CDR3aa: CSARRSRTGPGELFF; j_gene: TRBJ2-2; d_gene: TRBD1; v_gene: TRBV20-1; abundance: many
CDR3nt: TGTGCCAGCAGCACCGGGACAGGGTTTTCCTACGAGCAGTACTTC; CDR3aa: CASSTGTGFSYEQYF; j_gene: TRBJ2-7; d_gene: TRBD1; v_gene: TRBV6-1; abundance: few
CDR3nt: TGTGCCAGCAGCTTCCGGTTAGCGGGAGGGGGTTCCGAGCAGTACTTC; CDR3aa: CASSFRLAGGGSEQYF; j_gene: TRBJ2-7; d_gene: TRBD2; v_gene: TRBV7-8; abundance: .
CDR3nt: TGTGCCAGCAGTTCCAACTCAGATACGCAGTATTTT; CDR3aa: CASSSNSDTQYF; j_gene: TRBJ2-3; d_gene: .; v_gene: TRBV6-2/TRBV6-3; abundance: .
CDR3nt: TGTGCCAGCAGTGATTACAGGGGGCTGTTGGCGAACACCGGGGAGCTGTTTTTT; CDR3aa: CASSDYRGLLANTGELFF; j_gene: TRBJ2-2; d_gene: TRBD1; v_gene: TRBV27; abundance: few
CDR3nt: .; CDR3aa: CASSSSTGPGLYNEQFF; j_gene: TRBJ2-1; d_gene: .; v_gene: TRBV28; abundance: many
CDR3nt: TGCGCCAGCACCCGGGGGCTGGGAACGAACACTGAAGCTTTCTTT; CDR3aa: CASTRGLGTNTEAFF; j_gene: TRBJ1-1; d_gene: .; v_gene: TRBV5-1; abundance: many
CDR3nt: TGTGCCAGCAGCTCCCCTGGCAGGGGGGAGCAGTTCTTC; CDR3aa: CASSSPGRGEQFF; j_gene: TRBJ2-1; d_gene: TRBD1; v_gene: TRBV11-2; abundance: many
CDR3nt: TGTGCCAGCAGTTCCGCTAGCTTCACAGATACGCAGTATTTT; CDR3aa: CASSSASFTDTQYF; j_gene: TRBJ2-3; d_gene: .; v_gene: TRBV28; abundance: .
CDR3nt: TGCAGTGCAACAGGGGACAAAGCTGAAAAACTGTTTTTT; CDR3aa: CSATGDKAEKLFF; j_gene: TRBJ1-4; d_gene: TRBD1; v_gene: TRBV20-1; abundance: .
CDR3nt: TGTGCCAGCAGCGTAGGACAGGGTGCCGGGCTTACCTACGAGCAGTACTTC; CDR3aa: CASSVGQGAGLTYEQYF; j_gene: TRBJ2-7; d_gene: TRBD1; v_gene: TRBV9; abundance: .
CDR3nt: TGTGCCATCAGTGGAGGGAAAGAGACCCAGTACTTC; CDR3aa: CAISGGKETQYF; j_gene: TRBJ2-5; d_gene: .; v_gene: TRBV10-3; abundance: .
CDR3nt: TGTGCCAGCAGCGTCGGGCTCAACACCGGGGAGCTGTTTTTT; CDR3aa: CASSVGLNTGELFF; j_gene: TRBJ2-2; d_gene: .; v_gene: TRBV3-1; abundance: .
CDR3nt: TGTGCCAGCAGTTTATTCGGGAGAGGGACCGGGGAGCTGTTTTTT; CDR3aa: CASSLFGRGTGELFF; j_gene: TRBJ2-2; d_gene: .; v_gene: TRBV28; abundance: .
CDR3nt: TGTGCCAGCAGCCCCATGACTAGCGGGGGGGCTAGGACCGGGGAGCTGTTTTTT; CDR3aa: CASSPMTSGGARTGELFF; j_gene: TRBJ2-2; d_gene: TRBD2; v_gene: TRBV7-6; abundance: few
CDR3nt: TGCGCCAGCAGCTTGGGGACAGGGGAGACCGGGGAGCTGTTTTTT; CDR3aa: CASSLGTGETGELFF; j_gene: TRBJ2-2; d_gene: TRBD1; v_gene: TRBV5-1; abundance: few
CDR3nt: TGTGCCAGCAATCGACAGGGACGTCAAGAGACCCAGTACTTC; CDR3aa: CASNRQGRQETQYF; j_gene: TRBJ2-5; d_gene: TRBD1; v_gene: TRBV27; abundance: few
CDR3nt: TGTGCCAGCATTCCGAGTAGCTACCACGAGCAGTACTTC; CDR3aa: CASIPSSYHEQYF; j_gene: TRBJ2-7; d_gene: .; v_gene: TRBV2; abundance: many
CDR3nt: TGTGCCAGTAGTATTGCCCTCTTGGGGAATGAGCAGTTCTTC; CDR3aa: CASSIALLGNEQFF; j_gene: TRBJ2-1; d_gene: .; v_gene: TRBV19; abundance: .
CDR3nt: TGTGCCACCACTAGCGGGAGCACAGATACGCAGTATTTT; CDR3aa: CATTSGSTDTQYF; j_gene: TRBJ2-3; d_gene: TRBD2; v_gene: TRBV10-3; abundance: few
CDR3nt: TGTGCCAGCATTTTTGGACAGCAAGAGACCCAGTACTTC; CDR3aa: CASIFGQQETQYF; j_gene: TRBJ2-5; d_gene: .; v_gene: TRBV27; abundance: few
CDR3nt: TGTGCCAGTAGTATGGACTTAGAGCGGGGGAGCTACAATGAGCAGTTCTTC; CDR3aa: CASSMDLERGSYNEQFF; j_gene: TRBJ2-1; d_gene: TRBD2; v_gene: TRBV19; abundance: .
CDR3nt: TGTGCCAGCAGCCCCGCTCAGACAGGGACCAAGTCGGAAGAGCAGTACTTC; CDR3aa: CASSPAQTGTKSEEQYF; j_gene: TRBJ2-7; d_gene: TRBD1; v_gene: TRBV7-9; abundance: many
CDR3nt: TGTGCCAGGGGGGCGGGCACGGGAAACACCATATATTTT; CDR3aa: CARGAGTGNTIYF; j_gene: TRBJ1-3; d_gene: .; v_gene: TRBV12-3/TRBV12-4; abundance: many
CDR3nt: TGTGCCAGCAGTTCGCAAGGACAGGGGGGTTATGGCTACACCTTC; CDR3aa: CASSSQGQGGYGYTF; j_gene: TRBJ1-2; d_gene: TRBD1; v_gene: TRBV12-3/TRBV12-4; abundance: .
CDR3nt: TGTGCCAGCAGTACGACCCCTGCAACTAATGAAAAACTGTTTTTT; CDR3aa: CASSTTPATNEKLFF; j_gene: TRBJ1-4; d_gene: .; v_gene: TRBV6-1; abundance: .
CDR3nt: TGTGCCAGCAGTTTATCAGGTCCAGGGACCGGGGAGCTGTTTTTT; CDR3aa: CASSLSGPGTGELFF; j_gene: TRBJ2-2; d_gene: .; v_gene: TRBV6-5; abundance: .
CDR3nt: TGTGCCAGCAGCGTAGGGGGGGTATGGACAGATACGCAGTATTTT; CDR3aa: CASSVGGVWTDTQYF; j_gene: TRBJ2-3; d_gene: .; v_gene: TRBV9; abundance: few
CDR3nt: TGTGCCAGCAGTGAAGGGAGGGACAGGTTTGTTGAGACCCAGTACTTC; CDR3aa: CASSEGRDRFVETQYF; j_gene: TRBJ2-5; d_gene: TRBD1; v_gene: TRBV2; abundance: .
CDR3nt: TGTGCCAGCCAATCGGGAACAGGGCATGAGCAGTTCTTC; CDR3aa: CASQSGTGHEQFF; j_gene: TRBJ2-1; d_gene: .; v_gene: TRBV14; abundance: .
CDR3nt: TGTGCCAGCTCACCACGCCCGGGGGTTGCCTACAATGAGCAGTTCTTC; CDR3aa: CASSPRPGVAYNEQFF; j_gene: TRBJ2-1; d_gene: .; v_gene: TRBV18; abundance: few
CDR3nt: TGCAGTGCTAGAGATGTGTTGGGGGGGGAAAGCAATGAGCAGTTCTTC; CDR3aa: CSARDVLGGESNEQFF; j_gene: TRBJ2-1; d_gene: TRBD2; v_gene: TRBV20-1; abundance: many
CDR3nt: TGCAGTGCTATTTCGACTAGCGGGGCCTACAATGAGCAGTTCTTC; CDR3aa: CSAISTSGAYNEQFF; j_gene: TRBJ2-1; d_gene: TRBD2; v_gene: TRBV20-1; abundance: .